The 32 T cell receptor beta chains given below trace back to one sample, sequenced in a study of blood T cell repertoires in COVID-19. Sequenced by immunoSEQ multiplex PCR; TCRdb stores in-frame clones only, minus some. The data contain fewer than 250,000 clones, around 86% of them singletons. The sample consisted of PBMCs or T cells enriched from blood (not recorded which). Receptors originate from a woman aged 50 to 60 who had recovered from COVID-19.

This clone came up a few times. The CDR3 loop is CASSSPWLAGNEQYF. The CDR3 DNA reads as TGTGCCAGCAGCTCCCCTTGGCTAGCGGGAAACGAGCAGTACTTC. V is TRBV6-2 or TRBV6-3 and J is TRBJ2-7; TRBD2 aligns across 9 bases. Looked up from germline, CDR1 is MNHEY and CDR2 is SVGEGT. The junction had 11 bases not matched to a gene; V was cut back by 6 bases and J by 5 bases. The CDR3 covers 15 residues.

CDR3 amino acids: CASSYTETYEQYF. As DNA, the CDR3 is TGTGCCAGCAGTTATACAGAGACCTACGAGCAGTACTTC. J is TRBJ2-7 and V is TRBV6-9; D ambiguous. CDR1 is MNHGY and CDR2 is SVAAGI in the germline V gene. V was pared by 2 bases and J by 2 bases, with 7 bases between. This CDR3 spans 13 amino acids.

V and J are TRBV6-5 and TRBJ2-7; 14 bases align to TRBD2. The germline V gene encodes CDR1 MNHEY and CDR2 SVGAGI. V shed 6 bases and J 6 bases; nucleotides not matched to a gene: 4. CDR3 size: 14 residues. CDR3 sequence: CASRGLAGGSEQYF. The CDR3 coding sequence is TGTGCCAGCAGAGGACTAGCGGGAGGAAGCGAGCAGTACTTC.

This clone was observed a few times. J is TRBJ1-2 and V is TRBV6-5; D remains unclear. CDR1 is MNHEY and CDR2 is SVGAGI in the germline V gene. The CDR3 is made up of 12 amino acids. With 6 bases removed from V and 8 bases from J, the gap between germline ends came to 13 bases. CDR3 sequence reads: CASSSSLFGYTF. The DNA of the CDR3 is TGTGCCAGCAGCTCATCCCTATTCGGCTACACCTTC.

The J gene is TRBJ2-3, the V gene TRBV10-2, with a possible D match to TRBD2 (7 bases). This CDR3 region has 14 residues. V was trimmed by 7 bases and J by 0 bases, leaving 11 bases between them. CDR1 is WSHSY, CDR2 SAAADI, per germline. The CDR3 is CASKGGRSTDTQYF. The DNA for the CDR3 is TGCGCCAGCAAGGGGGGGAGGAGCACAGATACGCAGTATTTT.

The rearrangement links TRBV7-3 to TRBJ1-2; unclear D gene. The germline gives CDR1 SGHTA, CDR2 FQGTGA. The CDR3 spans 13 residues. The germline V and J ends were trimmed by 5 bases and 4 bases, with 11 bases remaining between them. The DNA of the CDR3 is TGTGCCAGCAGCGGCCGGGTCGGCTATGGCTACACCTTC. It codes for CASSGRVGYGYTF.

The gene calls are TRBV5-1 and TRBJ1-2; tentatively, D is TRBD1 (6 bases). With 3 bases removed from V and 2 bases from J, the gap between germline ends came to 8 bases. Germline CDR1 SGHRS, CDR2 YFSETQ. There are 13 residues in the CDR3. The CDR3, as DNA: TGCGCCAGCAGCTCTCAGGGGAACTATGGCTACACCTTC. It translates to CASSSQGNYGYTF.

The chain is built from TRBV30 and TRBJ1-5; tentatively, D is TRBD1 (6 bases). CDR1 is GTSNPN and CDR2 is SVGIG in the germline V gene (reference sequence). This CDR3 has 16 amino acids. V was cut by 1 base and J by 0 bases, with 13 bases left in between. The CDR3 DNA follows: TGTGCCTGGAGTGAAAGGACAGTCTATAGCAATCAGCCCCAGCATTTT. This encodes CAWSERTVYSNQPQHF.

This chain connects TRBV7-8 to TRBJ1-2; 10 bases line up with TRBD1. The germline V gene encodes CDR1 SGHVS and CDR2 FQNEAQ. Trimming cost V 5 bases and J 2 bases; bases outside gene matches: 2. The CDR3 is 14 residues long. The DNA of the CDR3 is TGTGCCAGCAGCAAGACAGGGGGCAACTATGGCTACACCTTC. Translation gives CASSKTGGNYGYTF. The whole variable domain, filled in from reference TRBV7-8 and TRBJ1-2, reads GAGVSQSPRYKVAKRGQDVALRCDPISGHVSLFWYQQALGQGPEFLTYFQNEAQLDKSGLPSDRFFAERPEGSVSTLKIQRTQQEDSAVYLCASSKTGGNYGYTFGSGTRLTVV.

J is TRBJ1-6 and V is TRBV7-6; D gene uncertain. Trimming shortened V by 5 bases and J by 6 bases, and 8 bases separated the two germline ends. The germline gives CDR1 SGHVS, CDR2 FNYEAQ. The CDR3 runs 13 residues. The CDR3, as DNA: TGTGCCAGCAGCACTCTGAGTAATTCACCCCTCCACTTT. Translation: CASSTLSNSPLHF.

This chain uses TRBV6-4 with TRBJ2-3, with 9 bases aligning to TRBD2. The germline gives CDR1 MRHNA, CDR2 SNTAGT. Germline trimming cut 7 bases from V and 1 base from J; bases unmatched to any gene: 9. The CDR3 extends over 16 amino acids. CDR3 sequence (DNA): TGTGCCAGCAATGTCGGACTAGCGAGTTGCACAGATACGCAGTATTTT. This sequence encodes CASNVGLASCTDTQYF.

The chain has TRBV7-9 and TRBJ2-7; 7 positions agree with TRBD1. The CDR3 extends over 14 amino acids. Germline V gene lookup returns CDR1 SEHNR and CDR2 FQNEAQ (reference sequence). Losses at the gene ends were 6 bases for V and 1 base for J; bases not matched to a gene: 6. The CDR3 nucleotides are TGTGCCAGCAGACGGGACAGCGATTCCTACGAGCAGTACTTC. It specifies CASRRDSDSYEQYF.

The rearrangement joins TRBV3-1 (or the pseudogene TRBV3-2) to TRBJ1-6; 9 bases map to TRBD1. The CDR3 is 15 residues long. The junction had 7 bases not matched to a gene; V was cut back by 6 bases and J by 7 bases. Germline V gene lookup returns CDR1 LGHDT and CDR2 YNNKEL (reference sequence). The CDR3 DNA reads as TGTGCCAGCAGGTTGGACAGGGGAGACAATTCACCCCTCCACTTT. It encodes CASRLDRGDNSPLHF.

The chain employs TRBV19 and TRBJ1-4; 9 bases are a match to TRBD1. Per the germline V gene, CDR1 is LNHDA and CDR2 is SQIVND (reference sequence). The CDR3 loop spans 15 amino acids. V lost 7 bases, J lost 8 bases, and 11 bases stayed unmatched. CDR3 in amino acids: CASTRTGEGSEKLFF. In DNA, the CDR3 is TGTGCCAGTACCCGGACAGGGGAGGGTAGCGAAAAACTGTTTTTT.

The J gene is TRBJ1-4, the V gene TRBV4-3; 9 nucleotides agree with TRBD1. This CDR3 has 17 residues. With 4 bases clipped from V and 0 bases from J, the junction kept 6 bases outside the gene matches. Germline V gene lookup returns CDR1 LGHNA and CDR2 YSLEER. Written as DNA, the CDR3 is TGCGCCAGCAGCCGAGGACAGGGGAGCTCAACTAATGAAAAACTGTTTTTT. Translating gives CASSRGQGSSTNEKLFF.

This clone was counted only a few times. This chain uses TRBV5-1 with TRBJ2-7, with a tentative D call TRBD1 (5 bases). This CDR3 is 15 amino acids long. Trimming cost V 3 bases and J 0 bases, with 13 bases left between them. Germline CDR1 reads SGHRS; CDR2 reads YFSETQ. CDR3 DNA: TGCGCCAGCAGCTCCAACCAGGGTCCCTCCTACGAGCAGTACTTC. Amino acid sequence: CASSSNQGPSYEQYF.

This clone was picked up a small number of times. The chain joins TRBV15 to TRBJ1-2, with D possibly matching TRBD1 (6 bases). Germline CDR1 is LNHNV and CDR2 is YYDKDF (reference sequence). The CDR3 covers 14 residues. Deletions cut 0 bases from V and 8 bases from J, with 13 bases between. This CDR3 reads CATSREGGSRGYTF. The CDR3 coding sequence is TGTGCCACCAGCAGAGAAGGGGGATCTCGCGGCTACACCTTC.

This chain connects TRBV6-5 to TRBJ1-5; 9 bases are shared with TRBD1. The ends lost 5 bases at V and 7 bases at J; junction bases unmatched: 9. The CDR3 covers 15 residues. Per germline, CDR1 MNHEY and CDR2 SVGAGI. The DNA for the CDR3 is TGTGCCAGCAGTAGACAACAGGGGGCTAGACAGCCCCAGCATTTT. Translated, it gives CASSRQQGARQPQHF.

The J gene is TRBJ2-2, the V gene TRBV30; D possibly corresponds to TRBD1 (6 bases). Per germline, CDR1 GTSNPN and CDR2 SVGIG (reference sequence). The CDR3 contains 16 residues. The V and J ends lost 1 base and 0 bases respectively, with 12 bases between them. The CDR3 sequence: CAWSEDSPANTGELFF. CDR3 nucleotide sequence: TGTGCCTGGAGTGAGGACAGCCCAGCGAACACCGGGGAGCTGTTTTTT.

This clone was found a few times. The chain carries TRBV5-1 and TRBJ1-1; D not certain. Germline values: CDR1 SGHRS, CDR2 YFSETQ. The CDR3 is 14 residues long. Trimming left V 1 base short and J 1 base short, with 8 bases between. The CDR3 sequence: CASSLYSGNTEAFF. CDR3 bases: TGCGCCAGCAGCTTGTATAGCGGGAACACTGAAGCTTTCTTT.

The chain combines TRBV6-4 with TRBJ2-1, with a possible D match to TRBD1 (5 bases). This CDR3 is 14 amino acids long. Germline lookup yields CDR1 MRHNA and CDR2 SNTAGT. V lost 0 bases and J 5 bases, leaving 8 bases between the germline ends. CDR3: CASSDSTENNEQFF. The CDR3 region has the DNA TGTGCCAGCAGTGACTCGACAGAAAACAATGAGCAGTTCTTC.

The chain is built from TRBV3-1 (or the pseudogene TRBV3-2) and TRBJ2-2; D might be TRBD2 (5 bases). Between the trimmed V and J ends, which lost 4 bases and 5 bases, there was a span of 14 bases. The CDR3 runs to 15 residues. Germline values: CDR1 LGHDT, CDR2 YNNKEL (reference sequence). The CDR3 region is CASSPTRTRTGELFF. The CDR3, as DNA: TGTGCCAGCAGCCCGACACGCACTAGGACCGGGGAGCTGTTTTTT.

The chain is built from TRBV19 and TRBJ2-1; tentatively, D is TRBD1 (6 bases). Trimming left V 6 bases short and J 3 bases short, with 12 bases between. CDR3 size: 14 residues. Germline V gene data show CDR1 as LNHDA and CDR2 as SQIVND (reference sequence). This CDR3 reads CASRVQGSYNEQFF. CDR3 coding DNA: TGTGCCAGTAGGGTGCAGGGGAGCTACAATGAGCAGTTCTTC.

This chain joins TRBV28 and TRBJ2-7; D ambiguous. V shed 5 bases and J shed 3 bases, with 8 bases lying between them. The length of the CDR3 is 12 residues. The V gene's germline CDR1 is MDHEN and CDR2 SYDVKM. The CDR3 sequence is CASSQTIYEQYF. The CDR3 DNA reads as TGTGCCAGCAGTCAGACAATCTACGAGCAGTACTTC. The variable domain in full, completed from reference TRBV28 and TRBJ2-7, reads DVKVTQSSRYLVKRTGEKVFLECVQDMDHENMFWYRQDPGLGLRLIYFSYDVKMKEKGDIPEGYSVSREKKERFSLILESASTNQTSMYLCASSQTIYEQYFGPGTRLTVT.

The chain couples TRBV6-5 to TRBJ2-7; D is ambiguous. The V end lost 8 bases, the J end lost 3 bases, and 11 bases lay between the germline ends. This CDR3 contains 12 residues. Germline CDR1 MNHEY, CDR2 SVGAGI. CDR3 DNA: TGTGCCAGCCGCAGTTTCCTCTACGAGCAGTACTTC. The encoded protein is CASRSFLYEQYF.

V usage is TRBV7-9 and J usage is TRBJ1-1, with D perhaps TRBD1 (6 bases). Trimming removed 5 bases from V and 1 base from J, with 14 bases in between. Germline V gives CDR1 SEHNR, CDR2 FQNEAQ (reference sequence). The CDR3 runs to 15 residues. Here the CDR3 DNA reads TGTGCCAGCAGCCGTTTACGGACAGCGAACACTGAAGCTTTCTTT. Protein sequence: CASSRLRTANTEAFF. Drawing the rest from reference TRBV7-9 and TRBJ1-1, the complete variable domain is DTGVSQNPRHKITKRGQNVTFRCDPISEHNRLYWYRQTLGQGPEFLTYFQNEAQLEKSRLLSDRFSAERPKGSFSTLEIQRTEQGDSAMYLCASSRLRTANTEAFFGQGTRLTVV.

The genes are TRBV7-2 and TRBJ2-3, with TRBD2 matching 10 bases. CDR1 and CDR2 from the germline V gene are SGHTA and FQGNSA. V dropped 1 base and J dropped 0; count of bases not matched to a gene: 4. The CDR3 totals 17 residues. The CDR3 DNA reads as TGTGCCAGCAGCTTAGTGGCTAGCGGGGGTAGCACAGATACGCAGTATTTT. Translation gives CASSLVASGGSTDTQYF.

The CDR3 spells CASRGGGSGNTIYF. The CDR3 region has the DNA TGTGCCAGCAGGGGAGGGGGCTCTGGAAACACCATATATTTT. The V call is TRBV27, the J call TRBJ1-3; tentatively, D is TRBD1 (6 bases). Germline CDR1 is MNHEY and CDR2 is SMNVEV (reference sequence). The V gene lost 6 bases and the J gene lost 0 bases, with 9 bases spanning the gap. The CDR3 consists of 14 residues.

V and J are TRBV11-2 and TRBJ1-4; D perhaps matches TRBD1 (5 bases). The CDR3 length is 14 residues. The germline gives CDR1 SGHAT, CDR2 FQNNGV. The germline V and J ends were trimmed by 0 bases and 13 bases, with 15 bases remaining between them. The CDR3 reads CASSLDRGSVRLFF. The CDR3 DNA reads TGTGCCAGCAGCTTAGATCGGGGGTCGGTCAGACTGTTTTTT.

This clone was seen only a few times. The genes are TRBV9 and TRBJ2-2; 7 bases line up with TRBD2. Per the germline V gene, CDR1 is SGDLS and CDR2 is YYNGEE. The CDR3 is 18 amino acids. Unmatched junction bases numbered 12, after V lost 4 bases and J lost 0 bases. The CDR3 loop reads CASSPRWLSGPNTGELFF. The CDR3 DNA reads as TGTGCCAGCAGCCCTAGATGGCTTAGCGGGCCGAACACCGGGGAGCTGTTTTTT.

The sample holds one count of this clone. The chain is built from TRBV3-1 (or the pseudogene TRBV3-2) and TRBJ1-2; 7 nucleotides align to TRBD1. CDR3 length: 13 amino acids. Looked up from germline, CDR1 is LGHDT and CDR2 is YNNKEL (reference sequence). J lost 5 bases, V lost 5 bases, and 5 bases had no gene match. CDR3 bases: TGTGCCAGCAGCAATGGACAGGCATATGGCTACACCTTC. Translating gives CASSNGQAYGYTF.

The gene calls are TRBV18 and TRBJ2-2; a weak D match, TRBD1 (5 bases). The V end lost 3 bases, the J end lost 7 bases, and 12 bases lay between the germline ends. This CDR3 region has 14 residues. Germline CDR1 and CDR2: KGHSH and LQKENI. The CDR3 bases are TGTGCCAGCTCACCGTACCAGGGAATCGGGGAGCTGTTTTTT. This gives the protein CASSPYQGIGELFF.